The T cell receptor beta chain under discussion was sequenced for a study of patients and donors after allogeneic stem cell transplantation. From the RT-PCR reads, TCRdb called clonotypes with MiXCR, one entry per CDR3 protein. Among about 230,000 distinct CDR3 sequences, approximately 14% were seen once, and the ten largest hold roughly 11%. The germline V gene has CDR1 SGHAT and CDR2 FQNNGV. Trimming cost V 1 base and J 3 bases, with 19 bases left between them. The CDR3 is 18 residues long. This clonotype was detected many times. The receptor was isolated from a human donor who was either an allogeneic HSCT recipient or a stem cell or donor lymphocyte infusion donor (not recorded which). It is not recorded whose cells these are; they may come from a transplant donor. The sequenced material came from blood, either unsorted or a sorted T cell fraction (not recorded which). The chain employs TRBV11-2 and TRBJ1-5, with TRBD1 as a possible D gene (5 bases). The CDR3 coding sequence is TGTGCCAGCAGCTTAGGTCTCCGGGGGTCTAGGAACAATCAGCCCCAGCATTTT. This encodes CASSLGLRGSRNNQPQHF.